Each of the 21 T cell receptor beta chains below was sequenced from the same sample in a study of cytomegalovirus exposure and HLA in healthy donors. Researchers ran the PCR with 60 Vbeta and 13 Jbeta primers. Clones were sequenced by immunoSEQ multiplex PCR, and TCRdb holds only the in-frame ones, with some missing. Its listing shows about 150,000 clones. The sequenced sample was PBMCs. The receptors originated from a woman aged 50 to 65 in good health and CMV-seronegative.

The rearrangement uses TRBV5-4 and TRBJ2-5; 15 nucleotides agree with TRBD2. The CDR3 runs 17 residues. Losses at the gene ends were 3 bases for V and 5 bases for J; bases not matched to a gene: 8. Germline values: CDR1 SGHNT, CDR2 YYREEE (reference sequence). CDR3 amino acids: CASSSRTSGRAGETQYF. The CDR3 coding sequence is TGTGCCAGCAGCTCCCGGACTAGCGGGAGGGCCGGGGAGACCCAGTACTTC.

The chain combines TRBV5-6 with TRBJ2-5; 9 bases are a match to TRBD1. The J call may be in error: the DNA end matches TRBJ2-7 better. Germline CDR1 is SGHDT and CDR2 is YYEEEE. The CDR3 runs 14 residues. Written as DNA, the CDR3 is TGTGCCAGCAGCCGGGACAGGGTCGGCTACGAGCAGTACTTC. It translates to CASSRDRVGYEQYF.

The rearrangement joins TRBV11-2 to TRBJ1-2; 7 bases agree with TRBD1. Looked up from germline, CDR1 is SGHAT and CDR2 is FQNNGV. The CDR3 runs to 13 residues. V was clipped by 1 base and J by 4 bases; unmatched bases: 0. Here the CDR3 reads CASSLAGGYGYTF. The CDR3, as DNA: TGTGCCAGCAGCTTAGCAGGGGGCTATGGCTACACCTTC.

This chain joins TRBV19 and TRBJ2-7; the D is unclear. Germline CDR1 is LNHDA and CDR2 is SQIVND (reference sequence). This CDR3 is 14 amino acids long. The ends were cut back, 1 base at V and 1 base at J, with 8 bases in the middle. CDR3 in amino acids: CASSIVAPSYEQYF. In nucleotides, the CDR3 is TGTGCCAGTAGTATAGTAGCTCCATCCTACGAGCAGTACTTC.

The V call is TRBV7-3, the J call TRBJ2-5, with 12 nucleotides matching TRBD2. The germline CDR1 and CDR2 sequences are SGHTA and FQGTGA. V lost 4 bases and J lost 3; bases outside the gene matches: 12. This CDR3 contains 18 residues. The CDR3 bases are TGTGCCAGCAGCTCCCAGGGTTCTAGCGGGAGGGCCGAAGAGACCCAGTACTTC. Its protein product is CASSSQGSSGRAEETQYF.

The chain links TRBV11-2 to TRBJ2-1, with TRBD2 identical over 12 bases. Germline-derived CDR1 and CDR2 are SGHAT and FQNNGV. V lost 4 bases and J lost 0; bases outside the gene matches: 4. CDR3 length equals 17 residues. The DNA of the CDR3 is TGTGCCAGCAGCTCCACTAGCGGGGGGAGCTCCTACAATGAGCAGTTCTTC. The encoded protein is CASSSTSGGSSYNEQFF.

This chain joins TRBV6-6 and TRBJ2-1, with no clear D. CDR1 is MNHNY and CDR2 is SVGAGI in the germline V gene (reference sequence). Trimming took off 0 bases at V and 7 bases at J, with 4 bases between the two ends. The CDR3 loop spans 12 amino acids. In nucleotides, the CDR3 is TGTGCCAGCAGTTACTCCCGGAATGAGCAGTTCTTC. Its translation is CASSYSRNEQFF.

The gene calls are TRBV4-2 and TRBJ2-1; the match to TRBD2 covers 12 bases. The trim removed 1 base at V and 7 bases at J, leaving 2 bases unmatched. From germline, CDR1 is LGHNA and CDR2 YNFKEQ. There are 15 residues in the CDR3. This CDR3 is CASSQGTSGKNEQFF. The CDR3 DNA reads TGTGCCAGCAGCCAAGGGACTAGCGGGAAGAATGAGCAGTTCTTC.

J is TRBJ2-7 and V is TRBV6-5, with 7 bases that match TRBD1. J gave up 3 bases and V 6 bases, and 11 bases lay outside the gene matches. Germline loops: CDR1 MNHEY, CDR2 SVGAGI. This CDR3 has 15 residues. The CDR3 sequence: CASRPNRGRSYEQYF. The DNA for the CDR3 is TGTGCCAGCAGGCCCAACAGGGGTCGGAGCTACGAGCAGTACTTC.

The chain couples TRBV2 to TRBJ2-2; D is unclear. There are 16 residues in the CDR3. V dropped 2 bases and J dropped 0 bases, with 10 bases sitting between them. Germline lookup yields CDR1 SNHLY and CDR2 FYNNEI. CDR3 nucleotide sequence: TGTGCCAGCAGTGAATGGTACATATCGAACACCGGGGAGCTGTTTTTT. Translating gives CASSEWYISNTGELFF.

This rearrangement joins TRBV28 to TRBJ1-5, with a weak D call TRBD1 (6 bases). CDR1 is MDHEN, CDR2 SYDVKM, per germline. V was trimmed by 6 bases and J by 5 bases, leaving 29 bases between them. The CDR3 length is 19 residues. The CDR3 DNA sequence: TGTGCCAGCAGCCGGTCGGGGACACGAGGGGTATTGGGGTATCAGCCCCAGCATTTT. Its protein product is CASSRSGTRGVLGYQPQHF.

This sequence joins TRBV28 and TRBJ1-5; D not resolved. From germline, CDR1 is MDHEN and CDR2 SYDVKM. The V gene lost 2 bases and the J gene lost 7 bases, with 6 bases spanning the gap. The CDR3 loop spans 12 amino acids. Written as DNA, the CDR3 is TGTGCCAGCAGTTTAGCCGGGCAGCCCCAGCATTTT. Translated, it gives CASSLAGQPQHF.

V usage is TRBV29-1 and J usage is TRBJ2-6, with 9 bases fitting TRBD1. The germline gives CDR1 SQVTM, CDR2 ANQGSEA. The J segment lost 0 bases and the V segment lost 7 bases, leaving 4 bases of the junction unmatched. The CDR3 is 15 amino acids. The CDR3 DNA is TGCAGCGGCTGGACAGGGGCCTCTGGGGCCAACGTCCTGACTTTC. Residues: CSGWTGASGANVLTF. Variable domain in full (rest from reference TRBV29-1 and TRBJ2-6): SAVISQKPSRDICQRGTSLTIQCQVDSQVTMMFWYRQQPGQSLTLIATANQGSEATYESGFVIDKFPISRPNLTFSTLTVSNMSPEDSSIYLCSGWTGASGANVLTFGAGSRLTVL.

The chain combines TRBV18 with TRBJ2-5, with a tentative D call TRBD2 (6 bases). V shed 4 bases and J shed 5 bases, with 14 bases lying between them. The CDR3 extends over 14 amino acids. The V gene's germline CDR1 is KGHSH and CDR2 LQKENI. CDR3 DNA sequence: TGTGCCAGCTCACTAAGTTGGAGGGATGAGACCCAGTACTTC. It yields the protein CASSLSWRDETQYF.

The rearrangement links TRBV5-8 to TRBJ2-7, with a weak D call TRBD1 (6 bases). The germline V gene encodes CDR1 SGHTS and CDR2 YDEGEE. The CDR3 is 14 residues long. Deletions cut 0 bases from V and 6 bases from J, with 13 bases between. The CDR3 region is CASSLGGTYGEQYF. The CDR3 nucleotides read TGTGCCAGCAGCTTGGGGGGGACATACGGCGAGCAGTACTTC. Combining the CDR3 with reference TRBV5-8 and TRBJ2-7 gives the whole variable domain EAGVTQSPTHLIKTRGQQATLRCSPISGHTSVYWYQQALGLGLQFLLWYDEGEERNRGNFPPRFSGRQFPNYSSELNVNALELEDSALYLCASSLGGTYGEQYFGPGTRLTVT.

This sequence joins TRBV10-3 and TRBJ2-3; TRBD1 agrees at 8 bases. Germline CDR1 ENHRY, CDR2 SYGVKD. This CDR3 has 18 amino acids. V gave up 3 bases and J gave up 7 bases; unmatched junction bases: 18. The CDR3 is CAISDYGQGRGVVNTQYF. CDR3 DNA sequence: TGTGCCATCAGTGACTATGGACAGGGCAGGGGGGTGGTGAATACGCAGTATTTT.

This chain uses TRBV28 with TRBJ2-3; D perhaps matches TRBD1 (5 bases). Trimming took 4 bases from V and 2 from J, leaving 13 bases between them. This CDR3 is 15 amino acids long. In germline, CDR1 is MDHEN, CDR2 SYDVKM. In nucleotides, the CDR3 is TGTGCCAGCAGTTGGGGCGGTGCCTTCACAGATACGCAGTATTTT. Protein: CASSWGGAFTDTQYF.

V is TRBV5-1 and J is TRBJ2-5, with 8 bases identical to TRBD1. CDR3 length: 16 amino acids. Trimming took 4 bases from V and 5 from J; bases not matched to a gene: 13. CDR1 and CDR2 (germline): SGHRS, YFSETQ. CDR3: CASSRTGRVGGETQYF. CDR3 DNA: TGCGCCAGCAGCAGGACAGGGCGGGTCGGAGGTGAGACCCAGTACTTC.

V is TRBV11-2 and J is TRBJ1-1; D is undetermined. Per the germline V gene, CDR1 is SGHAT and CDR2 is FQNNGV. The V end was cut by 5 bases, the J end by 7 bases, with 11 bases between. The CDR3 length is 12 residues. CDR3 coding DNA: TGTGCCAGCAGCCCCAGCGGGCTTGAAGCTTTCTTT. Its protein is CASSPSGLEAFF.

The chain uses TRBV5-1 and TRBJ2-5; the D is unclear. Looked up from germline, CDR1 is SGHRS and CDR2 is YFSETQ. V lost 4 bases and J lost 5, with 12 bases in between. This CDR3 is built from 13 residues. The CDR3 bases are TGCGCCAGCAGCCTTAGCCCCGAGGAGACCCAGTACTTC. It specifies CASSLSPEETQYF.

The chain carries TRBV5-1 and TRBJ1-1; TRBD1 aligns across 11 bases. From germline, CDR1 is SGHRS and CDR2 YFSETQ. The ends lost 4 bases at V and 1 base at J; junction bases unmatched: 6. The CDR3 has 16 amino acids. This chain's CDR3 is CASSGTGGVSNTEAFF. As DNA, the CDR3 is TGCGCCAGCAGCGGGACAGGGGGTGTTTCGAACACTGAAGCTTTCTTT.